The entry below gives a single T cell receptor beta chain sequence along with its context. The data belong to a study of CD8 T cells in Susac syndrome. Sequencing of TCR beta was undertaken in CD8+ and CD4+ T cells derived from blood. It was negative isolation that provided the CD8+ and CD4+ T cells, whereas TEMRA cells were enriched by FACS. An amount of RNA that ranged from roughly 0.5 to 1 ug was reverse transcribed with random hexamers. MiXCR was run by TCRdb on the immunoSEQ multiplex PCR reads, yielding one entry per CDR3 protein. This table holds 15,000 to 20,000 distinct CDR3 sequences, roughly 95% found once. The CDR3 sequence is 11 residues long. The V gene lost 3 bases and the J gene lost 6 bases, with 3 bases spanning the gap. CDR1 is LNHDA, CDR2 SQIVND, per germline (reference sequence).

The chain has TRBV19 and TRBJ1-5; D uncertain. The sequence was collected from a human donor in good health. The source material was CD8+ T cells from PBMCs. In DNA form, the CDR3 reads TGTGCCAGTAGTATCCGTCAGCCCCAGCATTTT. Its protein is CASSIRQPQHF.